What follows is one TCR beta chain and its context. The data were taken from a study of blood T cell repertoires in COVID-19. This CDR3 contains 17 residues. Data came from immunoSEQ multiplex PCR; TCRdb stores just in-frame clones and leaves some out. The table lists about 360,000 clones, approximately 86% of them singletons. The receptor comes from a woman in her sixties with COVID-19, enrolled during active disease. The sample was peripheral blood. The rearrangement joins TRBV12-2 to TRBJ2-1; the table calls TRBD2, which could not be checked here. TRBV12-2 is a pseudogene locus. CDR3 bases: TGTGCAAGTCGCCGCAAACCACTAGCGGGGAATGACAATGAGCAGTTCTTC. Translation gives CASRRKPLAGNDNEQFF.